The source of this TCR beta chain is a study of T-cell reconstitution after alpha-beta-depleted transplantation in children. The library targeted TCRbeta and was prepared with unique molecular identifiers. TCRdb used MiXCR to reprocess the PCR reads, holding one entry per CDR3 protein. The sample carries some 300,000 distinct CDR3 sequences, 10% recorded once. This clonotype was observed many times. CDR1 and CDR2 (germline): KGHDR, SFDVKD. V was clipped by 2 bases and J by 5 bases, with 6 bases between them. CDR3 length equals 14 residues. The sequence derives from a boy under two years old with acute myeloid leukemia, due to receive a stem cell transplant. Source: PBMCs, taken before TCRalphabeta/CD19-depleted stem cell transplant. This chain connects TRBV24-1 to TRBJ1-6; D might be TRBD1 (6 bases). The CDR3 loop reads CATSDYRDNSPLHF. Here the CDR3 DNA reads TGTGCCACCAGTGATTACAGGGATAATTCACCCCTCCACTTT.